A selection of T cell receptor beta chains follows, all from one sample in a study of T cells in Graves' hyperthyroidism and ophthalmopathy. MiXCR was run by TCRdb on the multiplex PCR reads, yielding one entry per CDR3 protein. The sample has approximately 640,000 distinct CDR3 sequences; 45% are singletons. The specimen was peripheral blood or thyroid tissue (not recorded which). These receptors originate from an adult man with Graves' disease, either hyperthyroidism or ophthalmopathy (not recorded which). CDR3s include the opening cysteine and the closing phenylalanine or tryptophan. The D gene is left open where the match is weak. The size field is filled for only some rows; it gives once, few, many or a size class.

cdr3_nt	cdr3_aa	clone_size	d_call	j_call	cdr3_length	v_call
TGCAGCGTTGCTATGGGGCGAAATCAGCCCCAGCATTTT	CSVAMGRNQPQHF	.	.	TRBJ1-5	13	TRBV29-1
TGTGCCAGCAGTGGTAGGGGTGATGGCTATGGCTACACCTTC	CASSGRGDGYGYTF	.	.	TRBJ1-2	14	TRBV2
TGTGCCAGCACCGAGACAGGGGTAGAGACTGGAAACACCATATATTTT	CASTETGVETGNTIYF	few	TRBD1	TRBJ1-3	16	TRBV12-5
TGCAGTGCTAGAGGTGAGGGGTTCCCTTCACCCCTCCACTTT	CSARGEGFPSPLHF	few	.	TRBJ1-6	14	TRBV20-1
TGTGCCAGCAGCGTCTCCTCAGGGGGCGCAGATGGAACTGAAGCTTTCTTT	CASSVSSGGADGTEAFF	.	TRBD1	TRBJ1-1	17	TRBV7-9
TGTGCCAGCACCTTCCGGGACAGGGGGCGCAGAAGGCAATCACCCCTCCACTTT	CASTFRDRGRRRQSPLHF	.	TRBD1	TRBJ1-6	18	TRBV7-8
TGTGCCAGCCGTTACTCGAGAGGATTAAGGGGCTCCGAGCAGTACTTC	CASRYSRGLRGSEQYF	once	.	TRBJ2-7	16	TRBV7-9
TGCAGCATCGACAGATTCAGCAATCAGCCCCAGCATTTT	CSIDRFSNQPQHF	.	.	TRBJ1-5	13	TRBV29-1
TGTGCCAGCAGCCAATTTGCTAGCGACTACGAGCAGTACTTC	CASSQFASDYEQYF	few	.	TRBJ2-7	14	TRBV7-9
TGCGCCAGCAGCTTGGGGGCAGGGGTGAACACTGAAGCTTTCTTT	CASSLGAGVNTEAFF	many	.	TRBJ1-1	15	TRBV5-1
TGTGCCAGCAGCTTGTCTTTTTTGGGGGTCTACACTGAAGCTTTCTTT	CASSLSFLGVYTEAFF	.	.	TRBJ1-1	16	TRBV5-6
TGTGCTAGCTCCCTCGCGGGGGCAGGGAGCAATCAGCCCCAGCATTTT	CASSLAGAGSNQPQHF	once	.	TRBJ1-5	16	TRBV2
TGCGCCAGCACGAACGACGGGGGGGTTGGCTACACCTTC	CASTNDGGVGYTF	.	.	TRBJ1-2	13	TRBV5-1
TGTGCCAGCAGTGCCGGTGATCAGCCCCAGCATTTT	CASSAGDQPQHF	.	.	TRBJ1-5	12	TRBV6-1
TGTGCCAGCAGTATCCAACAGACGTCTGAGACCCAGTACTTC	CASSIQQTSETQYF	.	.	TRBJ2-5	14	TRBV2
TGTGCCAGCCAGGAGGGTAACACTGAAGCTTTCTTT	CASQEGNTEAFF	once	.	TRBJ1-1	12	TRBV25-1
TGTGCCACCAGTGAGCTGGACAGGGGTTTGTATCAGCCCCAGCATTTT	CATSELDRGLYQPQHF	many	TRBD1	TRBJ1-5	16	TRBV24-1
TGTGCCAGCTGGACACTGACGAACTATGGCTACACCTTC	CASWTLTNYGYTF	.	.	TRBJ1-2	13	TRBV2
TGTGCCAGCAGTGGAGGACAGGGACTTTATGGCTACACCTTC	CASSGGQGLYGYTF	many	TRBD1	TRBJ1-2	14	TRBV2
TGTGCCAGCAGCATGGTTGACGAGCAGTACTTC	CASSMVDEQYF	.	.	TRBJ2-7	11	TRBV7-2
TGTGCCAGCAGCCAAGTGTTGGGATCCTATAATTCACCCCTCCACTTT	CASSQVLGSYNSPLHF	.	.	TRBJ1-6	16	TRBV3-1
TGTGCCAGCAGCCCGGAGGGACTTAACTATGGCTACACCTTC	CASSPEGLNYGYTF	few	.	TRBJ1-2	14	TRBV9
TGTGCCAGCAGCCAAGTTCGTGCCTCTGGGGCCAACGTCCTGACTTTC	CASSQVRASGANVLTF	.	.	TRBJ2-6	16	TRBV7-2
TGTGCCATCAGCGACGGGACTTTGGGCTACACCTTC	CAISDGTLGYTF	.	.	TRBJ1-2	12	TRBV10-3
TGTGCCAGCAGCCGTCTCCCGACAGGGACTAATTCACCCCTCCACTTT	CASSRLPTGTNSPLHF	many	TRBD1	TRBJ1-6	16	TRBV7-3